The T cell receptor (beta chain) under discussion was sequenced for a study of T cell changes during pregnancy in multiple sclerosis. The CDR3 contains 14 residues. Trimming left V 7 bases short and J 1 base short, with 13 bases between. CDR1 is MGHDK, CDR2 SYGVNS, per germline. Assay used: immunoSEQ multiplex PCR; TCRdb lists only in-frame clones, some missing. The sample has approximately 40,000 clones; roughly 87% are singletons. The chain has TRBV25-1 and TRBJ1-1; D is undetermined. The source is a female donor with multiple sclerosis, enrolled in a pregnancy study. Specimen: CD4+ T cells from peripheral blood mononuclear cells, collected in the first trimester of pregnancy. CDR3 in DNA: TGTGCCAGCAAATCCCCCGGAGGGAACACTGAAGCTTTCTTT. Translating it yields CASKSPGGNTEAFF.